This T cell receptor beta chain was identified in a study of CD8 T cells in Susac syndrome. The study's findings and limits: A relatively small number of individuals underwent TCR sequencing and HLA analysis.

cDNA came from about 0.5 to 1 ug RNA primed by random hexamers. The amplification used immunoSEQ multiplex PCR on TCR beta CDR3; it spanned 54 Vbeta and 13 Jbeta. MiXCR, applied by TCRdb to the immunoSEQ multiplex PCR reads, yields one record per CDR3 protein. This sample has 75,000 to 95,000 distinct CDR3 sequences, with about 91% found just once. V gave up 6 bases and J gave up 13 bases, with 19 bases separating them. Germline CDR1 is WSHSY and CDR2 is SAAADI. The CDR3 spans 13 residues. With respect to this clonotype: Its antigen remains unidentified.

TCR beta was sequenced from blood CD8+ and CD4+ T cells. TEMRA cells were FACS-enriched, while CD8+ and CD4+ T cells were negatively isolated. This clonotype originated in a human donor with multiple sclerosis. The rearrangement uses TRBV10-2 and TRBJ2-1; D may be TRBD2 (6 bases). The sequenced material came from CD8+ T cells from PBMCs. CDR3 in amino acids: CASSPPGLPDQFF. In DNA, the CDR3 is TGCGCCAGCAGCCCACCTGGACTACCAGATCAGTTCTTC.